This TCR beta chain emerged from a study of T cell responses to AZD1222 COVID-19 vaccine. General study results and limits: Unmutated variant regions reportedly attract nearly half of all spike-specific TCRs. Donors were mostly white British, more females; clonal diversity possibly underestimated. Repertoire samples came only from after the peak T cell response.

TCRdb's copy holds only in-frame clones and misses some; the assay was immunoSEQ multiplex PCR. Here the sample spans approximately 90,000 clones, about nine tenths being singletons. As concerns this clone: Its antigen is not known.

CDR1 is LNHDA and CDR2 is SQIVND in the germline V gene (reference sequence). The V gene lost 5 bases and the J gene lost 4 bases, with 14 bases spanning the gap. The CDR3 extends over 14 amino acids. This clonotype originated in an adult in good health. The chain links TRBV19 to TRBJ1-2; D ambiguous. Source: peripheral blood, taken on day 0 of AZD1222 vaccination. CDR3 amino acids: CASSSRRDSYGYTF. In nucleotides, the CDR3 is TGTGCCAGTAGTTCCCGCCGGGATTCCTATGGCTACACCTTC.